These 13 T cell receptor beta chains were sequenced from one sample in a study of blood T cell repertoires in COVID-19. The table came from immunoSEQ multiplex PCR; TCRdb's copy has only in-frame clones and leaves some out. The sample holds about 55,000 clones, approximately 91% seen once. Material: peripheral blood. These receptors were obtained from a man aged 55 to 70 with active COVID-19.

In DNA, the CDR3 is TGTGCCAGCAGCTTGCGAGGTTGGGAGGCCAAATCCACCGGGGAGCTGTTTTTT. Its translation: CASSLRGWEAKSTGELFF. V and J are TRBV13 and TRBJ2-2, with D possibly TRBD2 on 6 matching bases. The germline V gene has CDR1 PRHDT and CDR2 FYEKMQ (reference sequence). This CDR3 region has 18 residues. V was trimmed by 3 bases and J by 4 bases, leaving 21 bases between them.

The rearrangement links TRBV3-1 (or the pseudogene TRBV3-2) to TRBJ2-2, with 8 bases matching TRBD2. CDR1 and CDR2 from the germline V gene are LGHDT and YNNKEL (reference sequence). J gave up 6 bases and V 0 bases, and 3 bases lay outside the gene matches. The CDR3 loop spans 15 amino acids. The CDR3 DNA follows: TGTGCCAGCAGCCAAGATGGGACTAGGGCCGGGGAGCTGTTTTTT. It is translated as CASSQDGTRAGELFF.

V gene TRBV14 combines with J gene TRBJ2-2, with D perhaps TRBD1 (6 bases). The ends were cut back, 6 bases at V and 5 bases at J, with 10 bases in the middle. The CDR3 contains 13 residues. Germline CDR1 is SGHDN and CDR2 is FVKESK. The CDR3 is CASSQQGTGELFF. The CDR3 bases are TGTGCCAGCAGTCAACAGGGAACCGGGGAGCTGTTTTTT.

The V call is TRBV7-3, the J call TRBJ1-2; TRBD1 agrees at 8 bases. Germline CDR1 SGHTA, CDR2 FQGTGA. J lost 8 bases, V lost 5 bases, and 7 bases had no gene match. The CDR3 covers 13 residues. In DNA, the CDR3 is TGTGCCAGCAGCACTGGACAGGGACGAGGCTACACCTTC. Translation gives CASSTGQGRGYTF.

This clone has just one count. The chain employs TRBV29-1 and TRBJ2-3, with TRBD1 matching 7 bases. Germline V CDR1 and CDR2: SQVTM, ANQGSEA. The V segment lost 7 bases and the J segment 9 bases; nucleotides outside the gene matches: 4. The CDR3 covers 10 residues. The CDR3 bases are TGCAGCGAGCAACAGGGGACGCAGTATTTT. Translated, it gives CSEQQGTQYF.

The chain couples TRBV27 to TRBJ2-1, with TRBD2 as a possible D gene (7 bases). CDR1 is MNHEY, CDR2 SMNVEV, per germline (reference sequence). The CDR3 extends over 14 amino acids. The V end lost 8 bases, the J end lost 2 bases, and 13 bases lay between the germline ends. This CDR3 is CASRGLAAYNEQFF. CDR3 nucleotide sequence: TGTGCCAGCCGGGGGCTAGCGGCCTACAATGAGCAGTTCTTC.

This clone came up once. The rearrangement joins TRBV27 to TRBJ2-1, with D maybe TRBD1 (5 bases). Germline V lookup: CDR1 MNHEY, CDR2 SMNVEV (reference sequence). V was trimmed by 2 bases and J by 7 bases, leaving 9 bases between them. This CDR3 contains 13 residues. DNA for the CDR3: TGTGCCAGCAGTTTAAGGGGCCCGAATGAGCAGTTCTTC. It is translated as CASSLRGPNEQFF.

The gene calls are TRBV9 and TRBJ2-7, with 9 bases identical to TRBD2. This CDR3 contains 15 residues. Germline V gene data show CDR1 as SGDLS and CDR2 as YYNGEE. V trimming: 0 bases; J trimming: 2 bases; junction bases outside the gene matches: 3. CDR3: CASSVGTSVTYEQYF. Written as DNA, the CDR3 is TGTGCCAGCAGCGTAGGGACTAGCGTTACCTACGAGCAGTACTTC.

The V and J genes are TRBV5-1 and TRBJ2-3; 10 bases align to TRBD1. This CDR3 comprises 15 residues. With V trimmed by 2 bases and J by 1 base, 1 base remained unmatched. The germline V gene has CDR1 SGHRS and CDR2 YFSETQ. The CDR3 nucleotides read TGCGCCAGCAGCTTCGGGACAGGGGGCACAGATACGCAGTATTTT. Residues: CASSFGTGGTDTQYF.

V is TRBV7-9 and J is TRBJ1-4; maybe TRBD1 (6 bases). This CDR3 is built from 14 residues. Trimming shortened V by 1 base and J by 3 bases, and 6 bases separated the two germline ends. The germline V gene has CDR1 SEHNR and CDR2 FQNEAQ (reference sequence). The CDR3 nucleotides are TGTGCCAGCAGCTTAGGACAGGCTAATGAAAAACTGTTTTTT. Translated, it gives CASSLGQANEKLFF.

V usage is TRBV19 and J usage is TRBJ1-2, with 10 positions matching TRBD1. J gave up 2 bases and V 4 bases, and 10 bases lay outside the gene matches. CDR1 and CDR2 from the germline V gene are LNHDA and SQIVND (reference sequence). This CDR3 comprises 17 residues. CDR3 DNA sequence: TGTGCCAGTAGTACTCCCGGGACAGGGGTTGGGAACTATGGCTACACCTTC. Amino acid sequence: CASSTPGTGVGNYGYTF.

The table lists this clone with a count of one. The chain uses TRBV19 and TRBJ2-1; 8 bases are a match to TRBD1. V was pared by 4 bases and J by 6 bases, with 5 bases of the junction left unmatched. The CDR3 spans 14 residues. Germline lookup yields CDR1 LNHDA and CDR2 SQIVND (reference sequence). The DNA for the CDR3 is TGTGCCAGTAGTACGGACAGGGCACGCAATGAGCAGTTCTTC. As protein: CASSTDRARNEQFF.

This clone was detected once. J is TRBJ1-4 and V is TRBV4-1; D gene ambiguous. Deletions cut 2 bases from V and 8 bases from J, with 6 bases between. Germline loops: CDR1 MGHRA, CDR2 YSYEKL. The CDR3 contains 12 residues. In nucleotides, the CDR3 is TGCGCCAGCAGCCAAAATCAAGAAAAACTGTTTTTT. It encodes CASSQNQEKLFF.